These T cell receptor beta chains were read from a single sample in a study of vaccination and CD4 T cells after COVID-19. No antigen has been assigned to these receptors. TCRdb used MiXCR to reprocess the PCR reads, holding one entry per CDR3 protein. In the table there are 20,000 to 25,000 distinct CDR3 sequences, about 42% of which are singletons. The sequenced sample was CD4+ T cells from blood, cultured in vitro, obtained before SARS-CoV-2 vaccination. Source of these receptors: a human donor who received a COVID-19 vaccine. The CDR3 runs from the conserved cysteine through the conserved F or W. A D gene is named only where the DNA matches it firmly. Size is omitted from some rows. Given values are once, few, many or a class for expanded clones.

J gene,D gene,V gene,clone size,CDR3 protein,CDR3 DNA
TRBJ2-5,.,TRBV7-2,.,CASSHTGWSGETQYF,TGTGCCAGCAGTCATACAGGGTGGAGCGGGGAGACCCAGTACTTC
TRBJ1-5,.,TRBV19,few,CASSDWQGWSNQPQHF,TGTGCCAGTAGTGACTGGCAGGGCTGGAGCAATCAGCCCCAGCATTTT
TRBJ1-2,TRBD1,TRBV7-6,.,CASSPGTGIYGYTF,TGTGCCAGCAGCCCGGGGACAGGGATCTATGGCTACACCTTC
TRBJ2-3,.,TRBV5-1,.,CASTNQTSMYLCASSPQGADTQYF,.
TRBJ1-3,TRBD1,TRBV24-1,few,CATSDLYGTGGTYSGNTIYF,TGTGCCACCAGTGATTTGTATGGGACAGGGGGCACCTACTCTGGAAACACCATATATTTT
TRBJ2-4,TRBD1,TRBV15,.,CATSSGRDRETLAKNIQYF,TGTGCCACCAGCAGCGGTCGGGACAGAGAAACGCTAGCCAAAAACATTCAGTACTTC
TRBJ1-2,.,TRBV5-1,.,CASSLESDLYGYTF,TGCGCCAGCAGCTTGGAATCAGACCTCTATGGCTACACCTTC
TRBJ1-1,TRBD1,TRBV14,few,CASSQDVYRGSEAFF,TGTGCCAGCAGCCAAGATGTCTACAGGGGGAGTGAAGCTTTCTTT
TRBJ1-2,.,TRBV7-2,few,CASSLLRGSGYTF,TGTGCCAGCAGCTTACTTCGGGGGTCCGGCTACACCTTC
TRBJ1-1,.,TRBV20-1,medium-sized,CSAREPTGQGNTEAFF,TGCAGTGCTAGAGAGCCCACAGGGCAGGGGAACACTGAAGCTTTCTTT
TRBJ1-2,.,TRBV20-1,.,CSAPRGGEHGYTF,TGCAGTGCCCCACGGGGGGGCGAGCATGGCTACACCTTC
TRBJ2-1,TRBD2,TRBV30,.,CAWSEYPRLADEQFF,TGTGCCTGGAGTGAGTATCCCCGACTAGCGGATGAGCAGTTCTTC
TRBJ1-2,TRBD1,TRBV7-8,.,CASSRVGTGGAGYTF,TGTGCCAGCAGCCGAGTGGGGACAGGGGGCGCCGGCTACACCTTC
TRBJ2-1,TRBD2,TRBV7-2,once,CASSLRRPGLADYNEQFF,TGTGCCAGCAGCCTACGCCGCCCGGGACTAGCGGATTACAATGAGCAGTTCTTC
TRBJ1-2,TRBD1,TRBV29-1,.,CSVPTGNYGYTF,TGCAGCGTCCCGACAGGGAACTATGGCTACACCTTC
TRBJ1-1,.,TRBV7-9,.,CASSLLNLRLWPRSNTEAFF,TGTGCCAGCAGCTTATTAAATCTTCGGCTTTGGCCCCGATCGAACACTGAAGCTTTCTTT
TRBJ1-1,.,TRBV5-4,.,CASSARGANTEAFF,TGTGCCAGCAGCGCCCGGGGGGCGAACACTGAAGCTTTCTTT
TRBJ1-2,.,TRBV3-1,.,CASSQDLRGYGYTF,TGTGCCAGCAGCCAAGATCTAAGGGGCTATGGCTACACCTTC
TRBJ1-1,TRBD1,TRBV6-1,.,CASSGTGDTEAFF,TGTGCCAGCAGTGGTACAGGGGACACTGAAGCTTTCTTT
TRBJ2-7,TRBD1,TRBV10-1,.,CASSEGTVYEQYF,TGCGCCAGCAGTGAGGGGACAGTCTACGAGCAGTACTTC
TRBJ2-6,.,TRBV20-1,.,CSARDGVGVYSGANVLTF,TGCAGTGCTAGAGATGGGGTCGGGGTATACTCTGGGGCCAACGTCCTGACTTTC
TRBJ2-2,TRBD1,TRBV10-3,.,CANEIQGVLDTGELFF,TGTGCCAACGAGATACAGGGGGTCTTGGACACCGGGGAGCTGTTTTTT
TRBJ1-3,TRBD1,TRBV28,.,CASSHDRGLYTIYF,TGTGCCAGCAGCCATGACAGGGGGTTGTACACCATATATTTT
TRBJ2-7,TRBD1,TRBV2,.,CASRETGPSYEQYF,TGTGCCAGCAGGGAGACAGGGCCCTCCTACGAGCAGTACTTC
TRBJ1-1,TRBD1,TRBV20-1,.,CSAQRQGMNTEAFF,TGCAGTGCCCAGAGACAGGGCATGAACACTGAAGCTTTCTTT
TRBJ2-3,.,TRBV7-9,.,CASSLGGKIGTQYF,TGTGCCAGCAGCTTGGGCGGTAAGATAGGTACGCAGTATTTT
TRBJ1-2,.,TRBV20-1,.,CSALTRGGGYGYTF,TGCAGTGCCCTTACTCGGGGGGGGGGCTATGGCTACACCTTC
TRBJ1-2,TRBD1,TRBV2,.,CASSETGANYGYTF,TGTGCCAGCAGTGAAACAGGGGCTAACTATGGCTACACCTTC
TRBJ1-5,.,TRBV28,.,CASTLGGIFSNQPQHF,TGTGCCAGCACCCTAGGGGGGATCTTTAGCAATCAGCCCCAGCATTTT
TRBJ2-5,.,TRBV7-6,few,CASSLGAGVETQYF,TGTGCCAGCAGCTTAGGTGCTGGGGTCGAGACCCAGTACTTC
TRBJ1-6,.,TRBV6-1,.,CASRPGRVSNSPLHF,TGTGCCAGCAGGCCCGGACGGGTCAGTAATTCACCCCTCCACTTT
TRBJ1-2,TRBD1,TRBV20-1,few,CSARRDSRNYGYTF,TGCAGTGCTAGACGGGACAGCAGAAACTATGGCTACACCTTC
TRBJ2-3,TRBD1,TRBV5-4,once,CASRGTGRTDTQYF,TGTGCCAGCAGGGGGACAGGGCGGACAGATACGCAGTATTTT
TRBJ1-5,TRBD1,TRBV2,.,CASSEAGTGYSNQPQHF,TGTGCCAGCAGTGAAGCGGGGACAGGGTATAGCAATCAGCCCCAGCATTTT
TRBJ2-4,.,TRBV27,.,CASARGVAKNIQYF,TGTGCCAGCGCCAGGGGGGTAGCCAAAAACATTCAGTACTTC
TRBJ1-1,.,TRBV10-3,.,CAISQLNTEAFF,TGTGCCATCAGCCAGTTGAACACTGAAGCTTTCTTT
TRBJ2-5,TRBD2,TRBV7-2,.,CASSPTSGNQETQYF,TGTGCCAGCAGCCCAACTAGCGGGAACCAAGAGACCCAGTACTTC
TRBJ1-6,TRBD1,TRBV5-4,few,CASSPQGGYNNSPLHF,TGTGCCAGCAGCCCGCAGGGGGGATATAATAATTCACCCCTCCACTTT
TRBJ1-2,.,TRBV6-1,.,CASTRNPDTMLHYGYTF,TGTGCCAGCACCAGAAACCCAGACACTATGCTCCACTATGGCTACACCTTC